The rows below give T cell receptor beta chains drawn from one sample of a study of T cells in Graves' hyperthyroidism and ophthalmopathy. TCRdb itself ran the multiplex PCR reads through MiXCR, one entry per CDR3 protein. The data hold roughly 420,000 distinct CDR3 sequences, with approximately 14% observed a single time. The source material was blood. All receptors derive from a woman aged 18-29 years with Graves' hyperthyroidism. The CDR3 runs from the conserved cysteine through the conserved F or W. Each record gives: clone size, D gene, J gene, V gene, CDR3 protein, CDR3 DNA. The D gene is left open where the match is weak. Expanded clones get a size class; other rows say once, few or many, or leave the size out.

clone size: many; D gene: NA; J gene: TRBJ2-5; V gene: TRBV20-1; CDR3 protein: CSAPRQGGQETQYF; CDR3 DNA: TGCAGTGCGCCAAGACAGGGAGGTCAGGAGACCCAGTACTTC
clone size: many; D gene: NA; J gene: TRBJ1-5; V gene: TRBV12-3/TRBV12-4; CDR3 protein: CASSPVPQPQHF; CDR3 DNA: TGTGCCAGCAGCCCCGTCCCTCAGCCCCAGCATTTT
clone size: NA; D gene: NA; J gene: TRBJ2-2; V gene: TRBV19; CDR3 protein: CASSPGTYANTGELFF; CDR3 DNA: TGTGCCAGTAGCCCGGGGACGTACGCGAACACCGGGGAGCTGTTTTTT
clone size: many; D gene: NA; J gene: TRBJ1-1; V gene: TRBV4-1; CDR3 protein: CASSQESNTEAFF; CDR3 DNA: TGCGCCAGCAGCCAGGAAAGCAACACTGAAGCTTTCTTT
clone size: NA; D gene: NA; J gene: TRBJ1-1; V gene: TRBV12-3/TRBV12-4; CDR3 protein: CANSLITEAFF; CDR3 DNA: TGTGCCAACAGTTTAATAACTGAAGCTTTCTTT
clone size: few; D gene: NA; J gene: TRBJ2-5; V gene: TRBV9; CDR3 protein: CASSAGTDEETQYF; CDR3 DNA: TGTGCCAGCAGCGCCGGGACGGATGAAGAGACCCAGTACTTC
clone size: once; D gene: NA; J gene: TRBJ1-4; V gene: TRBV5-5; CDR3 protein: CASSSDSRNEKLFF; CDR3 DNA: TGTGCCAGCAGTTCGGACAGCCGTAATGAAAAACTGTTTTTT
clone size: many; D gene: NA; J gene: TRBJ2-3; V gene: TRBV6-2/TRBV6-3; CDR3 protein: CASSYSSRSTDTQYF; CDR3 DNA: TGTGCCAGCAGTTACTCTAGCAGGAGCACAGATACGCAGTATTTT
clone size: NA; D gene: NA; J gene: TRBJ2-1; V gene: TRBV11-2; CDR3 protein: CASSPLGSQGNEQFF; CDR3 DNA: TGTGCCAGCAGCCCCCTCGGCAGCCAAGGGAATGAGCAGTTCTTC
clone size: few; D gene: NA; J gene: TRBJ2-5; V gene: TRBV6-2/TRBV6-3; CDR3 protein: CASLRDGDYDQETQYF; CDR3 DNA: TGTGCCAGTCTGCGGGACGGGGATTACGATCAAGAGACCCAGTACTTC
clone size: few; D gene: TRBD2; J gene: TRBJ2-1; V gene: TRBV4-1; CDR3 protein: CASSQLAGTYNEQFF; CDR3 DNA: TGCGCCAGCAGCCAACTAGCGGGAACCTACAATGAGCAGTTCTTC
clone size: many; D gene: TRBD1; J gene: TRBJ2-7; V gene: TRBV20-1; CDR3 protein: CSARPTGAQAYEQYF; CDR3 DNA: TGCAGTGCCCGACCAACAGGGGCGCAAGCCTACGAGCAGTACTTC
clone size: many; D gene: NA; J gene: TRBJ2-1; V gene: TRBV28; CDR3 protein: CASTETVAYLGNEQFF; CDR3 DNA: TGTGCCAGCACTGAAACAGTCGCGTACCTGGGGAATGAGCAGTTCTTC
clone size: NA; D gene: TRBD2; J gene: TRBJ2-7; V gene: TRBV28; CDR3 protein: CASGYSGSSYEQYF; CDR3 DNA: TGTGCCAGCGGATATAGCGGGAGCTCCTACGAGCAGTACTTC
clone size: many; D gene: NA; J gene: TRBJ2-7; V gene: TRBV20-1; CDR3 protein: CSAVGGYEQYF; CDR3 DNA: TGCAGTGCTGTGGGGGGCTACGAGCAGTACTTC
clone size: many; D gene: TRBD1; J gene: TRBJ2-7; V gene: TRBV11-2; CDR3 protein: CASSLGQASSYEQYF; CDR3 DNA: TGTGCCAGCAGCTTGGGACAGGCAAGCTCCTACGAGCAGTACTTC
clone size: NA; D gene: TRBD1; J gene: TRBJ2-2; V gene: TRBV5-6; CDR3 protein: CASSWETGRTGELFF; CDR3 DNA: TGTGCCAGCAGCTGGGAGACAGGGCGCACCGGGGAGCTGTTTTTT
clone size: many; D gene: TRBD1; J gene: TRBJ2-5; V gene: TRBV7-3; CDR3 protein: CASSPGTDQETQYF; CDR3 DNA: TGTGCCAGCAGCCCGGGGACAGACCAAGAGACCCAGTACTTC
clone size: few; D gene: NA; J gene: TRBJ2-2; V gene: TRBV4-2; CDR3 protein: CASSQARGTGELFF; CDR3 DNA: TGTGCCAGCAGCCAGGCCAGGGGCACCGGGGAGCTGTTTTTT
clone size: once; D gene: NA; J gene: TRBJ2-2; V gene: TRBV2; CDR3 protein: CASRWRPHATGELFF; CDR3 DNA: TGTGCCAGCAGATGGCGGCCCCATGCCACCGGGGAGCTGTTTTTT